This TCR beta chain was captured in a study of CD8 T cells in ankylosing spondylitis. Overall study findings and caveats: In peripheral blood, disease-linked CD8+ clones occurred at relatively low frequencies. Typical of ankylosing spondylitis blood, it appeared, was a TCR beta motif of fewer than 10 highly homologous variants. According to the report, clones linked to the disease were significantly enriched in matched synovial fluid samples taken from ankylosing spondylitis patients.

The CDR3 runs to 23 residues. V was clipped by 2 bases and J by 3 bases; unmatched bases: 21. CDR1 and CDR2 from the germline V gene are LNHNV and YYDKDF (reference sequence). TCRdb re-called the 5' RACE reads through MiXCR, storing one row per CDR3 protein. The sample has under 130,000 distinct CDR3 sequences, 20% to 30% seen once. This clonotype was seen more than once but under ten times. Its antigen is not known. This receptor was identified in a male donor with ankylosing spondylitis. The chain couples TRBV15 to TRBJ2-1; 14 bases fit TRBD2. The specimen sequenced was synovial fluid, either unsorted or a sorted T cell fraction (not recorded which). The CDR3 sequence is CATSRYKLPGLAGDRDFYNEQFF. Here the CDR3 DNA reads TGTGCCACCAGCAGATATAAATTACCGGGACTAGCGGGAGATAGGGATTTCTACAATGAGCAGTTCTTC.